One T cell receptor beta chain is described in this entry. With 4 bases removed from V and 6 bases from J, the gap between germline ends came to 14 bases. CDR3 length: 14 amino acids. The V gene's germline CDR1 is SGDLS and CDR2 YYNGEE. This record comes from a study of shared T cell receptors in the human thymus. Method: immunoSEQ multiplex PCR; TCRdb's copy keeps in-frame clones and lacks some. The profile covers about 380,000 clones, with approximately 95% appearing a single time and approximately 0.018% taken by the ten largest. The source of this sequence is a human donor. The rearrangement links TRBV9 to TRBJ2-1; D assignment may be TRBD1 or TRBD2 (6 bases each). Sequencing input: thymocytes. CDR3 sequence (DNA): TGTGCCAGCAGCTCAGAGGGGGGAGCCAATGAGCAGTTCTTC. Translated, it gives CASSSEGGANEQFF. The full variable domain, rest sourced from reference TRBV9 and TRBJ2-1, is DSGVTQTPKHLITATGQRVTLRCSPRSGDLSVYWYQQSLDQGLQFLIQYYNGEERAKGNILERFSAQQFPDLHSELNLSSLELGDSALYFCASSSEGGANEQFFGPGTRLTVL.